The present T cell receptor (beta chain) was sequenced within a study of shared clonotypes between healthy human individuals. Study-wide context: Two women and a few men aged 18 to 49 served as donors. Whole-study results and caveats: Across subsets, estimated richness was generally greater for naive than for memory populations. When compared with the clonotypes that were shared by all four sorted-subset donors, the non-shared clonotypes turned out to have lower generation probabilities.

In the source study's methods: Junction-only immunoSEQ sequences carried no quality scores, so filtering differed. Assay: immunoSEQ multiplex PCR; the TCRdb copy retains only in-frame clones and omits some. V and J calls and clone size are copied from that table; D and trimming were computed from the DNA. The sample lists roughly 2.6 million clones, approximately 94% seen once, with around 0.15% in the top ten. Trimming cost V 7 bases and J 2 bases, with 12 bases left between them. This CDR3 has 14 residues. Germline V gene data show CDR1 as SGHRS and CDR2 as YFSETQ. For this clone: Its target is not known.

Sequenced sample: naive CD4+ T cells sorted from blood. Subset noted: CD45RA+ positively selected. V and J are TRBV5-1 and TRBJ1-4; D not resolved. This receptor was taken from a man aged 18 to 29 in good health. CDR3 sequence (DNA): TGCGCCAGCGGACTAAGTATGACTAATGAAAAACTGTTTTTT. Translating it yields CASGLSMTNEKLFF.